These T cell receptor beta chains were read from a single sample in a study of blood T cell repertoires in COVID-19. Profiling relied on immunoSEQ multiplex PCR, and the TCRdb table lists in-frame clones only, not all of them. The data show 160,000 or so clones, approximately 88% seen once. The specimen sequenced was peripheral blood. The receptors were gathered from a woman aged 55-75 years who had recovered from COVID-19. Each CDR3 is given without its conserved first and last residue.

14	TRBJ1-1	TRBV7-9	ASSPPGGQGISEAF
13	TRBJ2-7	TRBV5-1	ASSLAGREGYEQY
14	TRBJ1-5	TRBV6-6	ASILRQGADNQPQH
10	TRBJ1-2	TRBV14	ASSLIAGGYT
11	TRBJ2-7	TRBV18	ASSPLNSGQGD
12	TRBJ1-1	TRBV6-4	ASSDTGRATEAF
13	TRBJ1-2	TRBV3-1/TRBV3-2	ASSPGTGDLRGYT
11	TRBJ2-3	TRBV28	ASSSGSTDTQY
13	TRBJ2-1	TRBV7-8	ASSKQGRSYNEQF
12	TRBJ1-2	TRBV18	ASSPAVTGYGYT
14	TRBJ2-5	TRBV7-9	ASSLGETAGRETQY
13	TRBJ2-7	TRBV30	AWSVEGASSYEQY
11	TRBJ2-3	TRBV11-3	ASSHRGTDTQY
13	TRBJ2-7	TRBV19	ASSLPGQGIHEQY
9	TRBJ1-4	TRBV29-1	SVGEPEKLF
10	TRBJ1-5	TRBV5-8	ASSPDSRPQH
14	TRBJ2-7	TRBV4-2	ASSNPPGTDLYEQY
13	TRBJ2-5	TRBV5-1	ASSLSGGSGETQY
11	TRBJ2-1	TRBV5-1	ASSLRGVDEQF
15	TRBJ1-1	TRBV7-3	ASSLGGLGRPNTEAF
14	TRBJ1-6	TRBV4-1	ASSQGFRERGSPLH
14	TRBJ2-2	TRBV18	ASSPQARGAAGELF
14	TRBJ2-3	TRBV28	AHVQRGSLSTDTQY
13	TRBJ2-5	TRBV7-9	ASSLTAGGRGTQY
13	TRBJ1-6	TRBV6-5	ASSYEGASYSPLH
11	TRBJ1-4	TRBV12-3/TRBV12-4	ASSPGSNEKLF
12	TRBJ1-1	TRBV5-1	ASRARHLDTEAF
12	TRBJ1-1	TRBV5-1	ASSLLDRATEAF
12	TRBJ2-3	TRBV29-1	SVNPGQAADTQY
12	TRBJ2-7	TRBV2	ASSKGLGGYEQY
13	TRBJ2-5	TRBV24-1	ATSDSGQGGETQY
11	TRBJ1-5	TRBV5-1	ASSRSGDQPQH
12	TRBJ2-5	TRBV5-1	ASSLAEGAETQY
11	TRBJ2-3	TRBV28	ASSPQGADTQY
11	TRBJ2-7	TRBV19	ASSTETGDEQY
12	TRBJ1-5	TRBV10-3	AIPGFHSNQPQH